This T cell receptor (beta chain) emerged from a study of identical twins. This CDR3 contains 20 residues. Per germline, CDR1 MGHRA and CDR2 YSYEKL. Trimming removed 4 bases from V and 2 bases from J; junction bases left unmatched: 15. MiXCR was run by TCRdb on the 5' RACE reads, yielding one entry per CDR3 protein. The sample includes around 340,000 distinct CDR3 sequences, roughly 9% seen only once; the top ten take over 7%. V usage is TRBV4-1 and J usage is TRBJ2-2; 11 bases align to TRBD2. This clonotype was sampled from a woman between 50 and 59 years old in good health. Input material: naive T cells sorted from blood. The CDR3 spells CASSLERSASGRRNTGELFF. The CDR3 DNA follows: TGCGCCAGCAGCCTCGAGCGATCGGCTAGCGGGAGGCGAAACACCGGGGAGCTGTTTTTT.